Each of the 25 T cell receptor beta chains below was sequenced from the same sample in a study of neurological immune-mediated disorders. TCRdb analysed the 5' RACE reads with MiXCR anew, one entry per CDR3 protein. The table shows about 55,000 distinct CDR3 sequences, with around 3.9% occurring only once. Material: PBMCs. These receptor sequences come from a man aged 30-40 years with multiple sclerosis.

This clonotype was seen many times. This sequence joins TRBV10-3 and TRBJ2-6, with TRBD1 identical over 12 bases. Per germline, CDR1 ENHRY and CDR2 SYGVKD. This CDR3 spans 17 amino acids. V gave up 7 bases and J gave up 2 bases; unmatched junction bases: 6. CDR3 residues: CAITPGTGGAGANVLTF. The CDR3 DNA follows: TGTGCCATCACCCCCGGGACAGGGGGCGCTGGGGCCAACGTCCTGACTTTC.

This clonotype appeared many times. The rearrangement joins TRBV10-1 to TRBJ1-4; no clear D gene. With 3 bases removed from V and 10 bases from J, the gap between germline ends came to 9 bases. This CDR3 has 12 residues. Germline lookup yields CDR1 WNHNN and CDR2 SYGVQD (reference sequence). In nucleotides, the CDR3 is TGCGCCAGCAGTGACGTTTCTGGAAAACTGTTTTTT. The encoded protein is CASSDVSGKLFF.

This clonotype occurred many times. CDR3 nucleotides: TGCAGCTCGGGACAAACAAACTATGGCTACACCTTC. Translating gives CSSGQTNYGYTF. V and J are TRBV29-1 and TRBJ1-2, with D perhaps matching TRBD1 (6 bases). CDR1 and CDR2 (germline): SQVTM, ANQGSEA. Between the trimmed V and J ends, which lost 8 bases and 2 bases, there was a span of 12 bases. The CDR3 has 12 amino acids. Looking up the rest from reference TRBV29-1 and TRBJ1-2 gives the full variable domain: SAVISQKPSRDICQRGTSLTIQCQVDSQVTMMFWYRQQPGQSLTLIATANQGSEATYESGFVIDKFPISRPNLTFSTLTVSNMSPEDSSIYLCSSGQTNYGYTFGSGTRLTVV.

In this sample, this clonotype turned up many times. This chain connects TRBV5-6 to TRBJ2-5; D is possibly TRBD1 (5 bases). Trimming took 2 bases from V and 5 from J, leaving 13 bases between them. Germline V gene data show CDR1 as SGHDT and CDR2 as YYEEEE. This CDR3 spans 14 amino acids. CDR3 nucleotide sequence: TGTGCCAGCAGCTTCAAGCAGGGTGGGGAGACCCAGTACTTC. Translated: CASSFKQGGETQYF.

This clonotype was counted ten times or more. This chain links TRBV7-8 with TRBJ2-7; maybe TRBD2 (5 bases). CDR1 SGHVS and CDR2 FQNEAQ come from the germline V gene. The CDR3 extends over 15 amino acids. V was trimmed by 3 bases and J by 3 bases, leaving 15 bases between them. The CDR3 region is CASSLAETKGYEQYF. The CDR3 DNA reads as TGTGCCAGCAGCTTGGCAGAGACTAAAGGCTACGAGCAGTACTTC.

This clonotype was detected only a few times. CDR3 residues: CASSDWGGENTGELFF. The CDR3 DNA reads as TGCGCCAGCAGTGACTGGGGTGGGGAGAACACCGGGGAGCTGTTTTTT. V gene TRBV10-2 combines with J gene TRBJ2-2; D remains unclear. Germline CDR1 WSHSY, CDR2 SAAADI. V dropped 3 bases and J dropped 1 base, with 12 bases sitting between them. This CDR3 region has 16 residues.

In this sample, this clonotype turned up many times. The chain is built from TRBV12-3 or TRBV12-4 and TRBJ2-1, with D tentatively TRBD2 (7 bases). CDR3 size: 15 residues. Trimming stripped 8 bases from V and 3 bases from J, with 17 bases between. The CDR3 protein is CASSDRGASYNEQFF. CDR3 sequence (DNA): TGTGCCAGCTCCGATCGGGGGGCCAGCTACAATGAGCAGTTCTTC.

To note about this clonotype: A much more abundant neighbour one base away suggests this may be a read error. V is TRBV7-9 and J is TRBJ1-1; D is unresolved. Deletions cut 6 bases from V and 5 bases from J, with 10 bases between. This CDR3 is 12 amino acids long. Germline V gene data show CDR1 as SEHNR and CDR2 as FQNEAQ (reference sequence). For the CDR3, the DNA is TGTGCCAGCAGTACGACCGGGACTGAAGCTTTCTTT. Its translation: CASSTTGTEAFF.

This clonotype came up many times. This chain connects TRBV7-2 to TRBJ2-3; D gene uncertain. The CDR3 has 12 amino acids. Trimming stripped 1 base from V and 1 base from J, with 0 bases between. CDR1 and CDR2 from the germline V gene are SGHTA and FQGNSA. The CDR3 is CASSLGTDTQYF. In DNA form, the CDR3 reads TGTGCCAGCAGCTTAGGCACAGATACGCAGTATTTT.

This clonotype appeared many times. This sequence joins TRBV4-2 and TRBJ2-1; 8 bases map to TRBD2. The ends lost 4 bases at V and 6 bases at J; junction bases unmatched: 8. Germline assignment: CDR1 LGHNA and CDR2 YNFKEQ. This CDR3 contains 15 residues. The chain's CDR3 is CASSPSGGPRNEQFF. The CDR3 nucleotides read TGTGCCAGCAGCCCCTCGGGGGGGCCTCGCAATGAGCAGTTCTTC.

At least ten counts were recorded for this clonotype. V and J are TRBV20-1 and TRBJ2-3; D perhaps matches TRBD1 (6 bases). The CDR3 covers 14 residues. Trimming left V 6 bases short and J 3 bases short, with 16 bases between. Germline CDR1 and CDR2: DFQATT and SNEGSKA (reference sequence). CDR3 residues: CSASMGQGTDTQYF. The CDR3 nucleotides read TGCAGTGCATCGATGGGGCAGGGGACAGATACGCAGTATTTT.

This clonotype was counted at least ten times. J is TRBJ1-1 and V is TRBV20-1; TRBD1 matches 7 bases. After removal of 1 base from V and 6 bases from J, the junction contained 5 bases not matched to a gene. CDR1 is DFQATT, CDR2 SNEGSKA, per germline (reference sequence). The CDR3 is 13 residues long. CDR3 sequence: CSARVRDSAEAFF. The CDR3 DNA reads as TGCAGTGCTAGAGTCCGGGACAGCGCTGAAGCTTTCTTT.

This clonotype was counted at least ten times. The chain has TRBV25-1 and TRBJ1-1; D ambiguous. CDR3 size: 12 residues. Germline V gene data show CDR1 as MGHDK and CDR2 as SYGVNS. V lost 3 bases and J lost 7, with 9 bases in between. The DNA of the CDR3 is TGTGCCAGCAGTGATTTCCAGCTTGAAGCTTTCTTT. Encoded protein: CASSDFQLEAFF.

At least ten counts were recorded for this clonotype. V and J are TRBV7-9 and TRBJ2-1; D might be TRBD1 (8 bases). CDR1 is SEHNR and CDR2 is FQNEAQ in the germline V gene (reference sequence). Trimming cost V 0 bases and J 13 bases, with 22 bases left between them. The CDR3 extends over 16 amino acids. CDR3 sequence (DNA): TGTGCCAGCAGCTTAGCGCGGGGAGGGACAGGAAGGGGACAGTTCTTC. Translating it yields CASSLARGGTGRGQFF.

This clonotype was counted at least ten times. The chain recombines TRBV20-1 with TRBJ2-1, with 10 bases matching TRBD1. The length of the CDR3 is 14 residues. Germline V gene lookup returns CDR1 DFQATT and CDR2 SNEGSKA (reference sequence). Trimming took 3 bases from V and 7 from J; bases not matched to a gene: 6. CDR3 residues: CSASETGGFNEQFF. The DNA for the CDR3 is TGCAGTGCTAGTGAGACAGGGGGCTTTAATGAGCAGTTCTTC.

Many counts were recorded for this clonotype. The V and J genes are TRBV25-1 and TRBJ2-1, with a possible D match to TRBD2 (5 bases). The length of the CDR3 is 16 residues. CDR1 is MGHDK, CDR2 SYGVNS, per germline. V lost 1 base, J lost 8 bases, and 18 bases lay in between. The CDR3: CASSEWGGELGDEQFF. CDR3 in DNA: TGTGCCAGCAGTGAATGGGGTGGGGAGCTCGGGGATGAGCAGTTCTTC.

This clonotype was found many times. The chain uses TRBV7-3 and TRBJ1-1; D not resolved. There are 14 residues in the CDR3. Trimming took off 5 bases at V and 3 bases at J, with 13 bases between the two ends. The germline V gene encodes CDR1 SGHTA and CDR2 FQGTGA. The CDR3 bases are TGTGCCAGCAGCGTCGGAAATCGGGACACTGAAGCTTTCTTT. The encoded protein is CASSVGNRDTEAFF.

This clonotype was seen ten or more times. This chain connects TRBV10-3 to TRBJ2-7; the match to TRBD1 covers 7 bases. The CDR3 covers 14 residues. V trimming: 5 bases; J trimming: 0 bases; junction bases outside the gene matches: 4. CDR1 and CDR2 (germline): ENHRY, SYGVKD. CDR3 protein: CAISRDSSSYEQYF. Written as DNA, the CDR3 is TGTGCCATCAGTCGGGACAGCAGCTCCTACGAGCAGTACTTC.

The table lists this clonotype with many counts. This sequence joins TRBV9 and TRBJ2-7; a possible D gene is TRBD1 (6 bases). V lost 4 bases to trimming and J lost 6 bases, with 17 bases between them. Germline V gene data show CDR1 as SGDLS and CDR2 as YYNGEE. This CDR3 is built from 14 residues. The CDR3, as DNA: TGTGCCAGCAGCACCACCGGGACATTCTCCGAGCAGTACTTC. It codes for CASSTTGTFSEQYF.

This clonotype has at least ten counts. V is TRBV20-1 and J is TRBJ1-2; no clear D gene. Between the trimmed V and J ends, which lost 4 bases and 0 bases, there was a span of 6 bases. Germline V gene sequence: CDR1 DFQATT, CDR2 SNEGSKA (reference sequence). The CDR3 runs to 12 residues. CDR3 protein: CSATLANYGYTF. In DNA, the CDR3 is TGCAGTGCTACCTTAGCTAACTATGGCTACACCTTC.

V gene TRBV6-5 combines with J gene TRBJ2-2; the D gene is possibly TRBD2 (5 bases). The germline CDR1 and CDR2 sequences are MNHEY and SVGAGI. V was trimmed by 5 bases and J by 0 bases, leaving 13 bases between them. The CDR3 consists of 16 residues. The CDR3 reads CASSGPGGPNTGELFF. CDR3 nucleotides: TGTGCCAGCAGTGGGCCTGGCGGGCCGAACACCGGGGAGCTGTTTTTT.

In its sample, this clonotype was seen many times. The rearrangement links TRBV9 to TRBJ1-3, with 8 bases that match TRBD1. Germline CDR1 is SGDLS and CDR2 is YYNGEE. Unmatched junction bases numbered 4, after V lost 3 bases and J lost 2 bases. The CDR3 loop spans 15 amino acids. DNA for the CDR3: TGTGCCAGCAGCGCGCGGACAGGGCCTGGAAACACCATATATTTT. This gives the protein CASSARTGPGNTIYF. The full variable domain, completed using reference TRBV9 and TRBJ1-3, is DSGVTQTPKHLITATGQRVTLRCSPRSGDLSVYWYQQSLDQGLQFLIQYYNGEERAKGNILERFSAQQFPDLHSELNLSSLELGDSALYFCASSARTGPGNTIYFGEGSWLTVV.

In its sample, this clonotype was seen a few times. The V gene is TRBV6-7, the J gene TRBJ2-7; 12 bases align to TRBD2. TRBV6-7 is given ORF status, its function remaining uncertain. The CDR3 is 15 residues long. The V segment lost 6 bases and the J segment 3 bases; nucleotides outside the gene matches: 6. CDR3 protein: CASSQTSGGLYEQYF. As DNA, the CDR3 is TGTGCCAGCAGCCAGACTAGCGGGGGCCTCTACGAGCAGTACTTC.

This clonotype was detected ten times or more. J is TRBJ1-2 and V is TRBV7-9, with D maybe TRBD1 (6 bases). The CDR3 consists of 15 residues. Germline V gene data show CDR1 as SEHNR and CDR2 as FQNEAQ (reference sequence). With 1 base removed from V and 7 bases from J, the gap between germline ends came to 16 bases. CDR3 sequence: CASSLGAEGVAGYTF. Written as DNA, the CDR3 is TGTGCCAGCAGCTTAGGCGCTGAGGGGGTTGCTGGCTACACCTTC.

This clonotype was seen at least ten times. The rearrangement joins TRBV4-1 to TRBJ2-7; a possible D gene is TRBD2 (6 bases). This CDR3 is built from 15 residues. The V end lost 0 bases, the J end lost 2 bases, and 11 bases lay between the germline ends. CDR1 is MGHRA, CDR2 YSYEKL, per germline. The CDR3 loop is CASSQEAGKTYEQYF. The CDR3 region has the DNA TGCGCCAGCAGCCAAGAAGCGGGTAAGACCTACGAGCAGTACTTC.